The clone carrying this T cell receptor beta chain was detected many times. These data are taken from a study of T cells in Graves' hyperthyroidism and ophthalmopathy. Deletions cut 6 bases from V and 5 bases from J, with 19 bases between. Germline lookup yields CDR1 MNHEY and CDR2 SMNVEV (reference sequence). This CDR3 region has 15 residues. TCR beta CDR3 sequences were amplified from RNA transcripts. HTBI primers were used for first-round RT-PCR of the TCR CDR3. TCRdb independently ran MiXCR on the multiplex PCR reads; one entry per CDR3 protein. The data show 350,000 to 450,000 distinct CDR3 sequences, more than 11% seen once. An approximately 10 ml volume of fresh peripheral blood provided the PBMCs.

The sequence was obtained from a woman aged 55-69 years with Graves' hyperthyroidism. The genes are TRBV27 and TRBJ1-1; weak D call: TRBD1 (6 bases). Sequenced material: blood. CDR3 nucleotides: TGTGCCAGCAGAGACCTACAGGGATCGTGGACTGAAGCTTTCTTT. Translating it yields CASRDLQGSWTEAFF.